This T cell receptor (beta chain) came from a study of control samples from healthy donors and cancer patients. CDR1 and CDR2 from the germline V gene are LGHDT and YNNKEL (reference sequence). CDR3 length equals 14 residues. V lost 4 bases, J lost 4 bases, and 5 bases stayed unmatched. Data came from immunoSEQ multiplex PCR; TCRdb stores just in-frame clones and leaves some out. The repertoire includes 150,000 to 200,000 clones, roughly 90% of them detected once, and 1.4% sits in the top ten. The chain uses TRBV3-1 (or the pseudogene TRBV3-2) and TRBJ1-1; TRBD1 matches 8 bases. This receptor was taken from a woman aged 50 to 65 in good health. Material for sequencing was blood. The CDR3 DNA sequence: TGTGCCAGCAGCCGGGGACAGGTCGGCACTGAAGCTTTCTTT. This gives the protein CASSRGQVGTEAFF.